This T cell receptor beta chain was obtained from a study of blood T cell repertoires in COVID-19. Overall study: Acute and convalescent COVID-19 samples came from the United States, Italy and Spain.

The protocol was immunoSEQ multiplex PCR, while the TCRdb copy is restricted to in-frame clones and leaves out a portion. The sample contains hundreds of thousands of clones, around four fifths of which appear only once. The V segment lost 6 bases and the J segment 9 bases; nucleotides outside the gene matches: 7. The CDR3 contains 12 residues. Everyone who took part was 18 to 89 years old, and they came from about two dozen US areas. Cohorts were assigned according to the clinical history that participants reported. Contact with a PCR-confirmed or clinician-diagnosed COVID-19 case occurred within 2 weeks of entry.

This sequence joins TRBV12-3 or TRBV12-4 and TRBJ2-7, with TRBD1 matching over 8 bases. This clonotype was obtained from a woman aged 45-65 years who had been exposed to COVID-19. Sequenced: PBMCs or T cells enriched from blood (not recorded which). CDR3 region: CASSPDRERQYF. The CDR3 bases are TGTGCCAGCAGCCCGGACAGGGAAAGGCAGTACTTC.